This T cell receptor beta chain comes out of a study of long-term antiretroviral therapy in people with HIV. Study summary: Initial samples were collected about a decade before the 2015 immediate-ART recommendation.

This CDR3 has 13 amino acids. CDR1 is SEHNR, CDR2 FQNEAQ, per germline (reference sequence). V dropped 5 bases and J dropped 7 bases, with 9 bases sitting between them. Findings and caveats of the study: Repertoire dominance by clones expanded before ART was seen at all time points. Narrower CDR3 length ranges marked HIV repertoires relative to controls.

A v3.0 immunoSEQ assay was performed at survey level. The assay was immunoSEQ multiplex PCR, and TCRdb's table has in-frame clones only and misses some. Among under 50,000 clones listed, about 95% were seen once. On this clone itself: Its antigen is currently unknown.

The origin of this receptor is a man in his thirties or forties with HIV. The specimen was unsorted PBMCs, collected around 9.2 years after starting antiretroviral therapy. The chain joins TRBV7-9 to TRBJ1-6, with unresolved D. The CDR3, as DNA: TGTGCCAGCAGCCCCCAGTCCAATTCACCCCTCCACTTT. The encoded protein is CASSPQSNSPLHF.